These 14 T cell receptor beta chains share one sample of origin, sequenced in a study of radiotherapy plus CTLA-4 blockade in lung cancer. Clones were read by immunoSEQ multiplex PCR, and TCRdb kept only the in-frame ones, dropping some. The table has approximately 95,000 clones, approximately 78% seen once. Sequences were derived from peripheral blood, sampled from a patient treated with radiotherapy plus ipilimumab. Receptors were obtained from a human donor with non-small cell lung cancer who had a partial response to radiotherapy plus ipilimumab.

The chain links TRBV10-1 to TRBJ1-1; perhaps TRBD1 as D (5 bases). Trimming cost V 6 bases and J 5 bases, with 19 bases left between them. Germline V lookup: CDR1 WNHNN, CDR2 SYGVQD (reference sequence). The CDR3 is 15 residues long. The CDR3 DNA is TGCGCCAGCAGCCCGAGAGTGGCGGGGGGGACTGAAGCTTTCTTT. Its protein is CASSPRVAGGTEAFF.

This chain joins TRBV6-6 and TRBJ2-7; D unclear. The CDR3 is 15 amino acids. CDR1 is MNHNY, CDR2 SVGAGI, per germline (reference sequence). V was clipped by 6 bases and J by 0 bases, with 15 bases between them. The CDR3 here is CASSPFLRYSYEQYF. The CDR3 DNA sequence: TGTGCCAGCAGCCCCTTTCTGAGATACTCCTACGAGCAGTACTTC.

The chain couples TRBV14 to TRBJ1-2, with 7 bases identical to TRBD1. The V segment lost 3 bases and the J segment 8 bases; nucleotides outside the gene matches: 3. The CDR3 runs 12 residues. The germline V gene has CDR1 SGHDN and CDR2 FVKESK. The CDR3 loop is CASSHDRDGYTF. The CDR3 region has the DNA TGTGCCAGCAGCCATGACAGGGACGGCTACACCTTC.

This clone has only a few counts. The rearrangement links TRBV4-1 to TRBJ2-5; 8 bases agree with TRBD2. The CDR3 covers 15 residues. Germline assignment: CDR1 MGHRA and CDR2 YSYEKL. V shed 2 bases, J shed 4 bases, and the junction held 6 bases outside the gene matches. Written as DNA, the CDR3 is TGCGCCAGCAGCCAATATAGCGGGACGGTAGAGACCCAGTACTTC. Its translation is CASSQYSGTVETQYF.

This chain links TRBV5-4 with TRBJ2-1, with TRBD2 matching 16 bases. CDR1 SGHNT and CDR2 YYREEE come from the germline V gene (reference sequence). The J segment lost 7 bases and the V segment lost 4 bases, leaving 5 bases of the junction unmatched. This CDR3 is 16 amino acids long. Written as DNA, the CDR3 is TGTGCCAGCAGCGCGGGACTAGCGGGAGGGCCGAATGAGCAGTTCTTC. Translated, it gives CASSAGLAGGPNEQFF.

This chain connects TRBV6-1 to TRBJ2-7; 8 bases line up with TRBD2. Germline trimming cut 7 bases from V and 5 bases from J; bases unmatched to any gene: 10. Germline CDR1 is MNHNS and CDR2 is SASEGT. The CDR3 length is 14 residues. CDR3 in amino acids: CASTSSGSAHEQYF. CDR3 nucleotides: TGTGCCAGCACCTCGAGCGGGAGTGCGCACGAGCAGTACTTC.

V gene TRBV5-4 combines with J gene TRBJ1-1; 8 nucleotides align to TRBD1. The junction had 9 bases not matched to a gene; V was cut back by 2 bases and J by 6 bases. The CDR3 consists of 15 residues. Germline values: CDR1 SGHNT, CDR2 YYREEE (reference sequence). The CDR3 loop is CASSFPGGASAEAFF. Here the CDR3 DNA reads TGTGCCAGCAGCTTCCCAGGGGGCGCAAGTGCTGAAGCTTTCTTT. Supplemented by reference TRBV5-4 and TRBJ1-1, the full variable domain reads ETGVTQSPTHLIKTRGQQVTLRCSSQSGHNTVSWYQQALGQGPQFIFQYYREEENGRGNFPPRFSGLQFPNYSSELNVNALELDDSALYLCASSFPGGASAEAFFGQGTRLTVV.

The V call is TRBV5-1, the J call TRBJ2-1; 7 nucleotides line up with TRBD2. The germline V gene has CDR1 SGHRS and CDR2 YFSETQ. The ends lost 2 bases at V and 9 bases at J; junction bases unmatched: 14. CDR3 length: 16 residues. As DNA, the CDR3 is TGCGCCAGCAGCTTAGAGTCAGGAGCGGGAAGGGGTGAGCAGTTCTTC. As protein: CASSLESGAGRGEQFF.

V is TRBV7-8 and J is TRBJ1-3; D remains unclear. Trimming took 1 base from V and 9 from J, leaving 13 bases between them. The germline V gene has CDR1 SGHVS and CDR2 FQNEAQ. There are 14 residues in the CDR3. The CDR3 nucleotides read TGTGCCAGCAGCTTAGTATTACGAGATGGCACCATATATTTT. This encodes CASSLVLRDGTIYF.

The J gene is TRBJ2-1, the V gene TRBV28; a weak D match, TRBD2 (6 bases). The CDR3 is made up of 14 amino acids. Trimming pared 7 bases from V and 9 bases from J, leaving 19 bases between. CDR1 is MDHEN, CDR2 SYDVKM, per germline. As DNA, the CDR3 is TGTGCCAGCACACCCCCGGGAGTCCATACTGAGCAGTTCTTC. It specifies CASTPPGVHTEQFF. Full variable domain (outside the CDR3, taken from reference TRBV28 and TRBJ2-1): DVKVTQSSRYLVKRTGEKVFLECVQDMDHENMFWYRQDPGLGLRLIYFSYDVKMKEKGDIPEGYSVSREKKERFSLILESASTNQTSMYLCASTPPGVHTEQFFGPGTRLTVL.

The rearrangement links TRBV5-1 to TRBJ2-3, with TRBD2 matching over 7 bases. Germline CDR1 is SGHRS and CDR2 is YFSETQ. The CDR3 spans 14 residues. After removal of 6 bases from V and 2 bases from J, the junction contained 6 bases not matched to a gene. CDR3 coding DNA: TGCGCCAGCACGGCTAGCGGATACACAGATACGCAGTATTTT. It encodes CASTASGYTDTQYF.

The chain carries TRBV7-9 and TRBJ1-2; D call uncertain. There are 15 residues in the CDR3. Deletions cut 5 bases from V and 2 bases from J, with 15 bases between. Germline V gives CDR1 SEHNR, CDR2 FQNEAQ (reference sequence). CDR3 nucleotides: TGTGCCAGCAGCCTTCCGGGTGGTTCCAACTATGGCTACACCTTC. Translating gives CASSLPGGSNYGYTF.

The chain is built from TRBV6-5 and TRBJ1-1, with D possibly matching TRBD1 (5 bases). Trimming took off 7 bases at V and 4 bases at J, with 13 bases between the two ends. Germline V gene lookup returns CDR1 MNHEY and CDR2 SVGAGI. The CDR3 contains 13 residues. The CDR3: CASTQNGGTEAFF. Here the CDR3 DNA reads TGTGCCAGCACCCAAAACGGGGGCACTGAAGCTTTCTTT.

The rearrangement links TRBV10-1 to TRBJ2-2; 8 nucleotides match TRBD1. The CDR3 has 17 residues. Germline assignment: CDR1 WNHNN and CDR2 SYGVQD (reference sequence). After removal of 7 bases from V and 1 base from J, the junction contained 11 bases not matched to a gene. DNA of the CDR3: TGCGCCAGCACGGACAGGGTGCAATTCGAGAACACCGGGGAGCTGTTTTTT. This translates into CASTDRVQFENTGELFF.